The 7 T cell receptor beta chains below come from one sample, sequenced in a study of cytomegalovirus exposure and HLA in healthy donors. Primers for the PCR totalled 60 Vbeta and 13 Jbeta. Clones were read by immunoSEQ multiplex PCR, and TCRdb kept only the in-frame ones, dropping some. Of 63,000 or so clones in the sample, approximately 73% were seen once. Input material: PBMCs. These receptors came from a man aged 45 to 65 in good health and CMV-seronegative.

J is TRBJ2-5 and V is TRBV11-3, with D perhaps TRBD1 (6 bases). The CDR3 sequence is 15 residues long. V was cut by 0 bases and J by 4 bases, with 12 bases left in between. Germline CDR1 SGHNT, CDR2 YENEEA. The CDR3 DNA is TGTGCCAGCAGCTTAGATTCGGCCAGGGGAGAGACCCAGTACTTC. Translation: CASSLDSARGETQYF.

The rearrangement uses TRBV19 and TRBJ2-7, with D hard to call. CDR3 length equals 14 residues. Trimming left V 4 bases short and J 1 base short, with 11 bases between. Germline V gene lookup returns CDR1 LNHDA and CDR2 SQIVND (reference sequence). CDR3 in DNA: TGTGCCAGTAGTAAAATAATACAGTCCTACGAGCAGTACTTC. This encodes CASSKIIQSYEQYF.

The chain combines TRBV28 with TRBJ1-6; D call uncertain. Deletions cut 7 bases from V and 0 bases from J, with 19 bases between. The germline V gene has CDR1 MDHEN and CDR2 SYDVKM. The CDR3 is 18 amino acids. This chain's CDR3 is CASTRQAAVSSYNSPLHF. The CDR3 coding sequence is TGTGCCAGCACCCGGCAGGCAGCGGTGAGCTCCTATAATTCACCCCTCCACTTT.

The V and J genes are TRBV6-5 and TRBJ2-7; TRBD2 aligns across 7 bases. Trimming removed 0 bases from V and 5 bases from J; junction bases left unmatched: 4. This CDR3 contains 14 residues. Germline V lookup: CDR1 MNHEY, CDR2 SVGAGI. CDR3 DNA sequence: TGTGCCAGCAGTTACTCGGGAGGGTCCCACGAGCAGTACTTC. Protein: CASSYSGGSHEQYF.

This clone occurred a few times. CDR3: CASNTGKIEDTQYF. CDR3 DNA sequence: TGTGCCAGCAATACAGGGAAGATTGAAGATACGCAGTATTTT. This chain uses TRBV9 with TRBJ2-3, with D maybe TRBD1 (6 bases). Germline V lookup: CDR1 SGDLS, CDR2 YYNGEE. V lost 6 bases to trimming and J lost 5 bases, with 16 bases between them. The CDR3 has 14 amino acids.

This chain joins TRBV7-9 and TRBJ2-3; 9 positions agree with TRBD2. With V trimmed by 3 bases and J by 6 bases, 7 bases remained unmatched. The germline V gene encodes CDR1 SEHNR and CDR2 FQNEAQ (reference sequence). The CDR3 is 15 residues long. CDR3 nucleotide sequence: TGTGCCAGCAGCTTTAGGCGGGGGGGGTCCGATACGCAGTATTTT. Its translation is CASSFRRGGSDTQYF.

The chain links TRBV5-1 to TRBJ1-6; tentatively, D is TRBD1 (5 bases). Germline loops: CDR1 SGHRS, CDR2 YFSETQ. Trimming stripped 2 bases from V and 9 bases from J, with 12 bases between. This CDR3 is 14 amino acids long. CDR3 in amino acids: CASSFRSQGSPLHF. The CDR3 DNA reads as TGCGCCAGCAGCTTCAGGTCTCAGGGTTCACCCCTCCACTTT.